The 20 T cell receptor beta chains below all came from one sample that was sequenced in a study of blood T cell repertoires in COVID-19. Only in-frame clones appear in the TCRdb table, and some are missing; sequencing was by immunoSEQ multiplex PCR. Counted here are 250,000 to 300,000 clones, over 85% occurring once; the ten biggest clones make up approximately 2%. The source material was PBMCs or T cells enriched from blood (not recorded which). These receptors all come from an older woman who had recovered from COVID-19.

The chain employs TRBV27 and TRBJ2-3; a weak D match, TRBD2 (6 bases). Between the trimmed V and J ends, which lost 8 bases and 0 bases, there was a span of 15 bases. The germline V gene encodes CDR1 MNHEY and CDR2 SMNVEV (reference sequence). The CDR3 sequence is 15 residues long. CDR3 sequence (DNA): TGTGCCAGCGGAGGGACTTCCCTTAGCACAGATACGCAGTATTTT. This gives the protein CASGGTSLSTDTQYF.

The chain joins TRBV19 to TRBJ1-5; the match to TRBD1 covers 7 bases. Germline lookup yields CDR1 LNHDA and CDR2 SQIVND (reference sequence). The CDR3 contains 14 residues. V was clipped by 3 bases and J by 9 bases; unmatched bases: 8. The CDR3 reads CASSIGVQGTPQHF. The CDR3 DNA follows: TGTGCCAGTAGTATCGGGGTACAGGGGACGCCCCAGCATTTT.

The rearrangement links TRBV11-2 to TRBJ2-7; TRBD2 aligns across 11 bases. This CDR3 contains 16 residues. V dropped 6 bases and J dropped 0; count of bases not matched to a gene: 7. CDR1 is SGHAT, CDR2 FQNNGV, per germline. The CDR3: CASRRLAGTSSYEQYF. CDR3 coding DNA: TGTGCCAGCAGAAGACTAGCGGGGACGAGCTCCTACGAGCAGTACTTC.

This chain links TRBV2 with TRBJ1-6, with 10 positions matching TRBD1. The CDR3 loop spans 16 amino acids. In germline, CDR1 is SNHLY, CDR2 FYNNEI. V shed 7 bases and J 8 bases; nucleotides not matched to a gene: 11. The DNA of the CDR3 is TGTGCCAGCACGCGAAGTCGAGGGACAGGGGATTCACCCCTCCACTTT. It translates to CASTRSRGTGDSPLHF.

The chain carries TRBV6-6 and TRBJ1-2, with 8 bases matching TRBD1. The junction had 6 bases not matched to a gene; V was cut back by 6 bases and J by 3 bases. CDR3 length: 14 residues. The germline CDR1 and CDR2 sequences are MNHNY and SVGAGI (reference sequence). CDR3 amino acids: CASRPSTGDYGYTF. The CDR3 DNA follows: TGTGCCAGCAGACCATCGACAGGGGACTATGGCTACACCTTC.

As concerns this clone: A junction end diverges from the germline sequence, so it may reflect a read error. CDR3 DNA sequence: TGTGCTAGCAGCTTAGAAACTTTTTTTAGCAATCAGCCCCAGCATTTT. Its translation: CASSLETFFSNQPQHF. This sequence joins TRBV7-7 and TRBJ1-5; no clear D gene. This CDR3 region has 16 residues. Germline-derived CDR1 and CDR2 are SSHAT and FNYEAQ (reference sequence).

The gene calls are TRBV2 and TRBJ2-7; no firm D call. The CDR3 loop spans 12 amino acids. The germline V gene encodes CDR1 SNHLY and CDR2 FYNNEI. Trimming shortened V by 5 bases and J by 2 bases, and 7 bases separated the two germline ends. The CDR3 here is CASSLQPYEQYF. The DNA of the CDR3 is TGTGCCAGCAGTTTACAGCCCTACGAGCAGTACTTC.

CDR3 in amino acids: CASSLSFGGPTGELFF. The CDR3 nucleotides read TGTGCCAGCAGCTTAAGTTTCGGGGGGCCCACCGGGGAGCTGTTTTTT. The gene calls are TRBV7-3 and TRBJ2-2; maybe TRBD2 (7 bases). Germline-derived CDR1 and CDR2 are SGHTA and FQGTGA. V was cut by 1 base and J by 4 bases, with 13 bases left in between. The CDR3 consists of 16 residues. Looking up the rest from reference TRBV7-3 and TRBJ2-2 gives the full variable domain: GAGVSQTPSNKVTEKGKYVELRCDPISGHTALYWYRQSLGQGPEFLIYFQGTGAADDSGLPNDRFFAVRPEGSVSTLKIQRTERGDSAVYLCASSLSFGGPTGELFFGEGSRLTVL.

Remarks on this clone: The same CDR3 also results from other DNA sequences found in this sample. The chain employs TRBV6-5 and TRBJ1-3; no clear D. This CDR3 region has 15 residues. CDR1 MNHEY and CDR2 SVGAGI come from the germline V gene. Between the trimmed V and J ends, which lost 0 bases and 0 bases, there was a span of 6 bases. The CDR3 nucleotides read TGTGCCAGCAGTTACTCCGAGGGCTCTGGAAACACCATATATTTT. Translation: CASSYSEGSGNTIYF.

V and J are TRBV19 and TRBJ2-7, with 7 bases aligning to TRBD2. The V segment lost 4 bases and the J segment 2 bases; nucleotides outside the gene matches: 5. This CDR3 is built from 14 residues. Germline V gives CDR1 LNHDA, CDR2 SQIVND (reference sequence). As DNA, the CDR3 is TGTGCCAGTAGTAAATCTAGCGGCACCTACGAGCAGTACTTC. Its translation: CASSKSSGTYEQYF.

On this clone: The DNA is left out, because the CDR3 cannot be placed on it with certainty; the CDR3 is given as TCRdb lists it. This chain links TRBV5-1 with TRBJ2-1; the table's D call of TRBD2 was not tested on the DNA. A total of 13 residues make up the CDR3, ends included. Germline V gene sequence: CDR1 SGHRS, CDR2 YFSETQ. CDR3 protein: CASRIAVGGGSLF.

CDR3 in amino acids: CATSDGTGYGYTF. In DNA, the CDR3 is TGTGCCACCAGTGATGGGACAGGTTATGGCTACACCTTC. The rearrangement joins TRBV24-1 to TRBJ1-2, with TRBD1 matching 8 bases. The CDR3 is made up of 13 amino acids. Trimming at V came to 3 bases and at J to 5 bases, leaving 1 base not matched to a gene. Germline CDR1 reads KGHDR; CDR2 reads SFDVKD.

As to this clone: This sample also contains other DNA sequences that code for the same CDR3. The DNA of the CDR3 is TGTGCCAGCAGCTTAGACAGACGTAATGAAAAACTGTTTTTT. As protein: CASSLDRRNEKLFF. The genes are TRBV5-4 and TRBJ1-4, with D tentatively TRBD1 (5 bases). Germline V gives CDR1 SGHNT, CDR2 YYREEE (reference sequence). The CDR3 consists of 14 residues. Deletions cut 2 bases from V and 4 bases from J, with 9 bases between. Full variable domain (remainder filled in from reference TRBV5-4 and TRBJ1-4): ETGVTQSPTHLIKTRGQQVTLRCSSQSGHNTVSWYQQALGQGPQFIFQYYREEENGRGNFPPRFSGLQFPNYSSELNVNALELDDSALYLCASSLDRRNEKLFFGSGTQLSVL.

The chain combines TRBV7-2 with TRBJ2-1, with 8 bases matching TRBD2. Germline CDR1 is SGHTA and CDR2 is FQGNSA. The trim removed 2 bases at V and 6 bases at J, leaving 6 bases unmatched. The CDR3 length is 15 residues. CDR3 sequence: CASSLRGGPGNEQFF. As DNA, the CDR3 is TGTGCCAGCAGCTTACGGGGGGGCCCGGGCAATGAGCAGTTCTTC.

The chain has TRBV18 and TRBJ1-6, with TRBD1 matching 7 bases. There are 16 residues in the CDR3. V was clipped by 3 bases and J by 9 bases; unmatched bases: 11. From germline, CDR1 is KGHSH and CDR2 LQKENI. CDR3 in amino acids: CASSPTRTGLASPLHF. CDR3 nucleotides: TGTGCCAGCTCACCCACTCGGACAGGCCTAGCTTCACCCCTCCACTTT.

The sample holds one count of this clone. The chain is built from TRBV9 and TRBJ1-6, with D possibly TRBD1 on 5 matching bases. Germline CDR1 reads SGDLS; CDR2 reads YYNGEE. V lost 5 bases and J lost 7, with 10 bases in between. There are 13 residues in the CDR3. The CDR3 here is CASRRQPNSPLHF. The CDR3 bases are TGTGCCAGCAGGAGACAGCCCAATTCACCCCTCCACTTT.

The rearrangement links TRBV7-3 to TRBJ2-1; 13 nucleotides agree with TRBD2. This CDR3 region has 16 residues. From germline, CDR1 is SGHTA and CDR2 FQGTGA. Trimming took 6 bases from V and 8 from J; bases not matched to a gene: 10. The chain's CDR3 is CASSSTGTSGTHEQFF. In DNA form, the CDR3 reads TGTGCCAGCAGTTCGACAGGGACTAGCGGGACTCATGAGCAGTTCTTC.

This chain connects TRBV5-1 to TRBJ1-4; tentative D call: TRBD1 (6 bases). This CDR3 has 15 residues. The germline V and J ends were trimmed by 0 bases and 3 bases, with 9 bases remaining between them. Germline V CDR1 and CDR2: SGHRS, YFSETQ. CDR3: CASSLDGQPNEKLFF. CDR3 sequence (DNA): TGCGCCAGCAGCTTGGATGGACAGCCTAATGAAAAACTGTTTTTT. The full variable domain, rest sourced from reference TRBV5-1 and TRBJ1-4, is KAGVTQTPRYLIKTRGQQVTLSCSPISGHRSVSWYQQTPGQGLQFLFEYFSETQRNKGNFPGRFSGRQFSNSRSEMNVSTLELGDSALYLCASSLDGQPNEKLFFGSGTQLSVL.

The rearrangement links TRBV6-1 to TRBJ1-1; D remains ambiguous. V lost 2 bases and J lost 5, with 12 bases in between. Germline-derived CDR1 and CDR2 are MNHNS and SASEGT. CDR3 length equals 14 residues. The CDR3 DNA reads as TGTGCCAGCAGTGAAAGGCCTCGAGGAACTGAAGCTTTCTTT. The encoded protein is CASSERPRGTEAFF.

This clone was observed a few times. This sequence joins TRBV28 and TRBJ1-1, with D maybe TRBD1 (5 bases). Trimming removed 6 bases from V and 6 bases from J, with 14 bases in between. Germline CDR1 MDHEN, CDR2 SYDVKM. The CDR3 spans 13 residues. CDR3 loop: CASREQGGAEAFF. CDR3 bases: TGTGCCAGCAGAGAGCAGGGAGGGGCTGAAGCTTTCTTT.